Listed below are T cell receptor beta chains from one sample, sequenced in a study of identifying expanded T cells in peripheral blood. Assay used: immunoSEQ multiplex PCR; TCRdb lists only in-frame clones, some missing. The data hold about 78,000 clones, with 88% observed a single time. Sequences were obtained from blood. Receptor source: a person aged 18 to 70 in good health. Both conserved end residues are part of each CDR3. Fields, in order: clone size, D gene, J gene, V gene, CDR3 DNA, CDR3 protein. D genes are given only for firm matches. Clone size, where shown, is once, few, many, or a class for clones that have expanded.

>once|TRBD1|TRBJ2-5|TRBV2
TGTGCCAGCAGTGCGGGACAGGGGAGGCAGACCCAGTACTTC
CASSAGQGRQTQYF
>-|-|TRBJ1-3|TRBV28
TGTGCCAGCACGAACGGGGGGGGCGGAAACACCATATATTTT
CASTNGGGGNTIYF
>-|TRBD1|TRBJ1-1|TRBV10-3
TGTGCCATCAGTCCCGGACAGGGGAACACTGAAGCTTTCTTT
CAISPGQGNTEAFF
>-|-|TRBJ2-3|TRBV18
TGTGCCAGCTCCCCACGGCCCCTGGGGATCACAGATACGCAGTATTTT
CASSPRPLGITDTQYF
>-|-|TRBJ2-2|TRBV27
TGTGCCAGCAGTCTGAGGGAGACCGGGGAGCTGTTTTTT
CASSLRETGELFF
>-|-|TRBJ2-7|TRBV29-1
TGCAGCGTTGTGGCAGTGGACTCCTACGAGCAGTACTTC
CSVVAVDSYEQYF
>-|TRBD1|TRBJ2-2|TRBV10-3
TGTGCCATCAGTGAAGGGACAGCCTACACCCCGAACACCGGGGAGCTGTTTTTT
CAISEGTAYTPNTGELFF
>-|-|TRBJ1-1|TRBV10-3
TGTGCCATCAGCCAGGGTTCGAACACTGAAGCTTTCTTT
CAISQGSNTEAFF
>-|-|TRBJ2-3|TRBV13
TGTGCCAGCAGCCCCACGGGTGCAGATACGCAGTATTTT
CASSPTGADTQYF
>-|-|TRBJ2-5|TRBV11-2
TGTGCCAGCAGCCGGACGGAGACCCAGTACTTC
CASSRTETQYF
>-|-|TRBJ2-6|TRBV5-8
TGTGCCAGCAGCTACCGACAGATAACTGGGGCCAACGTCCTGACTTTC
CASSYRQITGANVLTF
>-|-|TRBJ2-5|TRBV28
TGTGCCAGCATAGGGCAGCCCCAAGAGACCCAGTACTTC
CASIGQPQETQYF
>-|TRBD1|TRBJ1-4|TRBV18
TGTGCCAGCTCACCGGGACAGGGCGGAACTAATGAAAAACTGTTTTTT
CASSPGQGGTNEKLFF
>-|-|TRBJ2-2|TRBV4-1
TGCGCCAGCAGCCAAGGGGGACGGAACACCGGGGAGCTGTTTTTT
CASSQGGRNTGELFF
>-|-|TRBJ1-1|TRBV12-5
TGTGCTAGTGGCAAGGATAGGGAGGCTTTCTTT
CASGKDREAFF
>-|TRBD2|TRBJ2-1|TRBV4-3
TGCGCCAGCAGCCAGAAAACCGGGGGGGGCTTTGAGCAGTTCTTC
CASSQKTGGGFEQFF
>-|-|TRBJ2-7|TRBV6-5
TGTGCCAGCAAGAGGGAGAGCTCCTACGAGCAGTACTTC
CASKRESSYEQYF
>-|TRBD2|TRBJ2-7|TRBV2
TGTGCCATTTCTAGCGGGGGAAACGAGCAGTACTTC
CAISSGGNEQYF
>few|-|TRBJ1-6|TRBV2
TGTGCCAGCACAAGGGTTGAATCCCTCCACTTT
CASTRVESLHF
>-|-|TRBJ1-3|TRBV5-1
TGCGCCAGCAGCTTGGGACAGGTCATCTCTGGAAACACCATATATTTT
CASSLGQVISGNTIYF
>-|-|TRBJ2-7|TRBV27
TGTGCCAGCAGGCAGGGGTACGAGCAGTACTTC
CASRQGYEQYF
>-|TRBD2|TRBJ2-5|TRBV13
TGTGCCAGCAGCTTAGTCCAGACTAGCGGGGGGGCCGTGGAAGAGACCCAGTACTTC
CASSLVQTSGGAVEETQYF
>-|TRBD1|TRBJ1-2|TRBV29-1
TGCAGCGTTGCCGGACAGGGCTATGGCTACACCTTC
CSVAGQGYGYTF
>-|-|TRBJ2-7|TRBV5-4
TGTGCCAGCAGCGGAGATTACTCCTACGAGCAGTACTTC
CASSGDYSYEQYF
>-|-|TRBJ2-3|TRBV6-5
TGTGCCAGCAGTCCCCGGGTCTGGGGTCCATATACGCAGTATTTT
CASSPRVWGPYTQYF
>-|-|TRBJ1-1|TRBV14
TGTGCCAGCAGCCTAAGGACGGGACCCCTAGGAACTGAAGCTTTCTTT
CASSLRTGPLGTEAFF
>-|-|TRBJ2-7|TRBV18
TGTGCCAGCTCACCACCTGTCGGGGATTACGAGCAGTACTTC
CASSPPVGDYEQYF
>-|TRBD2|TRBJ2-3|TRBV9
TGTGCCAGCAGCGTGGCTAGCGGGGGGTTAGGCACAGATACGCAGTATTTT
CASSVASGGLGTDTQYF
>once|-|TRBJ2-7|TRBV7-2
TGTGCCAGCAGCTTAGCGAGTGCGAGGGAGCAGTACTTC
CASSLASAREQYF
>-|-|TRBJ1-5|TRBV7-6
TGTGCCAGCAGCTTAAGTAGGGAAAGCAATCAGCCCCAGCATTTT
CASSLSRESNQPQHF
>-|-|TRBJ2-7|TRBV11-2
TGTGCCAGCAGCTTTTGGGGAGCCATACGCGACGAGCAGTACTTC
CASSFWGAIRDEQYF
>-|-|TRBJ1-1|TRBV7-2
TGTGCCAGCAGCTTAACCCGCGCGGACACTGAAGCTTTCTTT
CASSLTRADTEAFF
>-|TRBD2|TRBJ2-2|TRBV7-2
TGTGCCAGCAGCTTTTCAGCGGGGGCCTACCTTAACACCGGGGAGCTGTTTTTT
CASSFSAGAYLNTGELFF
>-|TRBD2|TRBJ2-3|TRBV28
TGTGCCAGCAGTGGTGGACTAGCGGGAACGCAGTATTTT
CASSGGLAGTQYF
>-|TRBD1|TRBJ1-2|TRBV2
TGTGCCAGCACCCTCTACAGGGGGACGACTGGCTACACCTTC
CASTLYRGTTGYTF
>few|TRBD2|TRBJ2-1|TRBV7-2
TGTGCCAGCAGCCTCGGACTAGCGGGGAGCAATGAGCAGTTCTTC
CASSLGLAGSNEQFF
>-|TRBD1|TRBJ2-2|TRBV5-4
TGTGCCAGCAGATACGGGACAGGGCGCACCGGGGAGCTGTTTTTT
CASRYGTGRTGELFF
>-|-|TRBJ2-2|TRBV10-2
TGCGCCAGCTTGAATGGTGCCGGGGAGCTGTTTTTT
CASLNGAGELFF
>-|TRBD1|TRBJ2-7|TRBV4-3
TGCGCCAGCAGCCAAGTAGGGACAGCCGGCGAGCAGTACTTC
CASSQVGTAGEQYF
>-|-|TRBJ2-7|TRBV19
TGTGCCAGTAGTATATCCCTCACGTACGAGCAGTACTTC
CASSISLTYEQYF
>-|-|TRBJ2-1|TRBV29-1
TGCAGCGTTGAAGATCTAGACCCAAGCTACGAGCAGTTCTTC
CSVEDLDPSYEQFF
>-|-|TRBJ1-5|TRBV6-6
TGTGCCAGCAGTCACCCCGGGGCACAGCCCCAGCATTTT
CASSHPGAQPQHF